These T cell receptor beta chains were read from a single sample in a study of shared clonotypes between healthy human individuals. Only in-frame clones appear in the TCRdb table, and some are missing; sequencing was by immunoSEQ multiplex PCR. Of approximately 700,000 clones in the sample, roughly 72% were seen once. The source material was memory CD4+ T cells sorted from blood. The receptors were sampled from a woman aged 25 to 45 in good health. CDR3s include the opening cysteine and the closing phenylalanine or tryptophan. D genes are given only for firm matches. Some rows mark clone size as missing; the rest say once, few, many or name a class of expanded clone.

d_call j_call clone_size v_call cdr3_nt cdr3_aa
TRBD2 TRBJ2-1 . TRBV11-3 TGTGCCAGCAGCTTAGGGCGGACTAGTCTCAATGAGCAGTTCTTC CASSLGRTSLNEQFF
. TRBJ1-1 few TRBV9 TGTGCCAGCAGCGTAATTCTCGGTCAGCCGACTTTCTTT CASSVILGQPTFF
. TRBJ1-1 . TRBV6-5 TGTGCCAGCAGTCGCTACGACAGGAACACTGAAGCTTTCTTT CASSRYDRNTEAFF
. TRBJ1-1 . TRBV10-1 TGCGCCAGCAGTGAGTCGTATGCGAACACTGAAGCTTTCTTT CASSESYANTEAFF
TRBD1 TRBJ2-7 . TRBV19 TGTGCCAGTAGCCCGACAGGGGGCGCGTCCTACGAGCAGTACTTC CASSPTGGASYEQYF
. TRBJ1-2 . TRBV20-1 TGCAGTGCTAGAGTTTGGGGCTACACCTTC CSARVWGYTF
TRBD2 TRBJ2-1 . TRBV27 TGTGCCAGCAGTTTCCCCCGGGTAGCGGGAGGGTGTGAGCAGTTCTTC CASSFPRVAGGCEQFF
TRBD2 TRBJ2-1 many TRBV28 TGTGCCAGCAGTCCCGTGGGATTAGCGGGAGAGAACAATGAGCAGTTCTTC CASSPVGLAGENNEQFF
. TRBJ2-1 . TRBV6-5 TGTGCCAGCAGTTACGACTGGGCAAGCTCCTACAATGAGCAGTTCTTC CASSYDWASSYNEQFF
TRBD2 TRBJ2-3 . TRBV9 TGTGCCAGCAGCGTGGGACTAGGTTCGGATACGCAGTATTTT CASSVGLGSDTQYF
. TRBJ1-5 . TRBV2 TGTGCCAGCAGTGCGGCCAGAAACAATCAGCCCCAGCATTTT CASSAARNNQPQHF
. TRBJ2-2 . TRBV7-9 TGTGCCAGCAGCTCCCGGGACGGGAACACCGGGGAGCTGTTTTTT CASSSRDGNTGELFF
TRBD1 TRBJ2-5 . TRBV7-8 TGTGCCAGCAGCTATAGAACTCCGGGACAGGGGTTTCAAGAGACCCAGTACTTC CASSYRTPGQGFQETQYF
TRBD1 TRBJ1-1 . TRBV5-1 TGCGCCAGCAGCGTAAACCAGGGGGACACTGAAGCTTTCTTT CASSVNQGDTEAFF
. TRBJ2-7 . TRBV5-4 TGTGCCAGCAGCTTATGGGGGGCCCGCTACGAGCAGTACTTC CASSLWGARYEQYF
TRBD1 TRBJ2-1 . TRBV2 TGTGCCAGCAGTAGCCCCCGCGCCGGGACAGATACCTACAATGAGCAGTTCTTC CASSSPRAGTDTYNEQFF
TRBD1 TRBJ1-1 . TRBV11-2 TGTGCCAGCAGCGCAGGGGGAGGGACTGAAGCTTTCTTT CASSAGGGTEAFF
TRBD1 TRBJ1-3 . TRBV30 TGTGCCTGGAGTGTACCCTTTAGACAGGGAGGAAACACCATATATTTT CAWSVPFRQGGNTIYF
. TRBJ1-3 . TRBV6-1 TGTGCCAGCACCACGAGTCTCGCAAACACCATATATTTT CASTTSLANTIYF
. TRBJ2-1 . TRBV21-1 TGTGCCAGCTACTCCCGAGGGACTAGCGGCTCCTACAATGAGCAGTTCTTC CASYSRGTSGSYNEQFF
. TRBJ1-1 . TRBV6-1 TGTGCCAGCAGTGTAAACGGGAAGAACACTGAAGCTTTCTTT CASSVNGKNTEAFF
. TRBJ2-1 . TRBV25-1 TGTGCCAGCAGTGAATATGGCCCCGGGAGCTACAATGAGCAGTTCTTC CASSEYGPGSYNEQFF
. TRBJ2-5 . TRBV11-2 TGTGCCAGCAGCTTAGCTCTAGAAGAGACCCAGTACTTC CASSLALEETQYF
. TRBJ1-2 . TRBV19 TGTGCCAGTAGGGCGACCGGGACGGACAGTTATGGCTACACCTTC CASRATGTDSYGYTF
. TRBJ2-7 . TRBV21-1 TGTGCCAGCAGCAATCTTAGGGACAGGGCCGTCGAGCAGTACTTC CASSNLRDRAVEQYF
. TRBJ1-2 . TRBV5-1 TGCGCCAGCAGCTTCGGCCAGTATGGCTACACCTTC CASSFGQYGYTF
. TRBJ2-7 . TRBV28 TGTGCCAGCAGTTTGTGGTACGAGCAGTACTTC CASSLWYEQYF
. TRBJ1-5 . TRBV7-9 TGTGCCAGCAGTCCCGGTGGGAGCAATCAGCCCCAGCATTTT CASSPGGSNQPQHF
TRBD1 TRBJ1-5 once TRBV6-5 TGTGCCAGCAGTTTGGGACAGGAGAGCAATCAGCCCCAGCATTTT CASSLGQESNQPQHF
. TRBJ2-3 once TRBV2 TGTGCCAGCAGCACCTACAGGGACCTCACAGATACGCAGTATTTT CASSTYRDLTDTQYF
TRBD2 TRBJ2-3 . TRBV7-9 TGTGCCAGCAGCCCTCTAGCGGGAAGAGGAACAGATACGCAGTATTTT CASSPLAGRGTDTQYF
. TRBJ2-7 . TRBV4-1 TGCGCCAGCAGCCAAGTTGGGCTAGCCCCCTACGAGCAGTACTTC CASSQVGLAPYEQYF
. TRBJ1-1 . TRBV30 TGTGCCTGGAGTTTGAACACTGAAGCTTTCTTT CAWSLNTEAFF
. TRBJ1-1 . TRBV29-1 TGCAGCGCAGGGGACGAGGAAGCTTTCTTT CSAGDEEAFF
. TRBJ1-2 . TRBV28 TGTGCCAGCAGTTTAAGGAGGGACGACTATGGCTACACCTTC CASSLRRDDYGYTF
. TRBJ1-1 few TRBV18 TGTGCCAGCTCACCACGGAAAGGCCAGAACACTGAAGCTTTCTTT CASSPRKGQNTEAFF
. TRBJ2-7 once TRBV27 TGTGCCAGCAGTATAACCGGGACCGCAGCCTACGAGCAGTACTTC CASSITGTAAYEQYF
. TRBJ1-1 . TRBV10-2 TGCGCCAGCAGTGAGTCCCAGTACACTGAAGCTTTCTTT CASSESQYTEAFF
. TRBJ1-4 . TRBV6-1 TGTGCCAGCAGTAACGCGGGGAGCGGTGAAAAACTGTTTTTT CASSNAGSGEKLFF
TRBD1 TRBJ2-7 . TRBV7-2 TGTGCCAGCAGCTTGGACAGGGGGCTACACGAGCAGTACTTC CASSLDRGLHEQYF
TRBD1 TRBJ1-2 . TRBV30 TGTGCCTGGAGGGGGACAGACCGTAACTATGGCTACACCTTC CAWRGTDRNYGYTF
. TRBJ2-7 . TRBV28 TGTGCCAGCTGGGGGTCCCACCGGGGCGAGCAGTACTTC CASWGSHRGEQYF
. TRBJ1-1 few TRBV29-1 TGCAGCGTTGACGAGAGGAACACTGAAGCTTTCTTT CSVDERNTEAFF
. TRBJ2-7 . TRBV6-1 TGTGCCAGCAGAGACCCCGGGAAGACCCCCTACGAGCAGTACTTC CASRDPGKTPYEQYF
. TRBJ1-2 . TRBV30 TGTGCCTGGAGTGGGACAGCCACTATGAAAGGCTACACCTTC CAWSGTATMKGYTF
. TRBJ1-5 . TRBV7-2 TGTGCCAGCAGCTTAGTAGGGGTGCAGCCCCAGCATTTT CASSLVGVQPQHF
. TRBJ2-5 . TRBV5-1 TGCGCCAGCAGACACCAAACAGGCAACCAAGAGACCCAGTACTTC CASRHQTGNQETQYF
. TRBJ1-2 . TRBV28 TGTGCCAGCAGTCAACAGGGAGACTATGGCTACACCTTC CASSQQGDYGYTF
TRBD1 TRBJ2-1 few TRBV27 TGTGCCAGCAGTCGGTATGACAGGGACAATGAGCAGTTCTTC CASSRYDRDNEQFF
. TRBJ2-5 once TRBV29-1 TGCAGCGGCCGGTCAGGGGTAGAGACCCAGTACTTC CSGRSGVETQYF